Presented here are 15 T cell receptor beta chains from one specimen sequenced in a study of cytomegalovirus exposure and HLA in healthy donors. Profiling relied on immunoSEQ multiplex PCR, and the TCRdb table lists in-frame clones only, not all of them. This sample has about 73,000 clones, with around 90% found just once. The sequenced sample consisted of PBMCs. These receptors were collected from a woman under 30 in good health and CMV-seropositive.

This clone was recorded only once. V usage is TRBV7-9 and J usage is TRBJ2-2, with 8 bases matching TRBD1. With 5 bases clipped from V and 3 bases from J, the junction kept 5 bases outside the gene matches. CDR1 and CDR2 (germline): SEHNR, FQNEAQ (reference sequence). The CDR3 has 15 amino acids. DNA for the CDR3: TGTGCCAGCAGCCCAGGACAGGGTTACACCGGGGAGCTGTTTTTT. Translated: CASSPGQGYTGELFF.

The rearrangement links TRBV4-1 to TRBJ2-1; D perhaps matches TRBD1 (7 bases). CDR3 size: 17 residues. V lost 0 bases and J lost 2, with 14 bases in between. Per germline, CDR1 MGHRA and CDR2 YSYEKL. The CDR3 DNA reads TGCGCCAGCAGCCAAGATCGCGGCAGGGGGGCCTACAATGAGCAGTTCTTC. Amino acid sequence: CASSQDRGRGAYNEQFF.

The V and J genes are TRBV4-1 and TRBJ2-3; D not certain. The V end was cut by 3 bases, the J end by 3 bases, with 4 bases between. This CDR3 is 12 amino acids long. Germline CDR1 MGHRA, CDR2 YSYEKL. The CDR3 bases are TGCGCCAGCAGCCACGGGACAGATACGCAGTATTTT. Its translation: CASSHGTDTQYF.

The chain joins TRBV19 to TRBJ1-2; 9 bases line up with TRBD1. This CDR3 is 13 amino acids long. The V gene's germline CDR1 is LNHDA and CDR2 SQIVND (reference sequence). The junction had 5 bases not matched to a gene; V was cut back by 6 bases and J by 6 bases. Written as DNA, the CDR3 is TGTGCCAGTAGCGAGGACAGGGGCAATGGCTACACCTTC. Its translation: CASSEDRGNGYTF.

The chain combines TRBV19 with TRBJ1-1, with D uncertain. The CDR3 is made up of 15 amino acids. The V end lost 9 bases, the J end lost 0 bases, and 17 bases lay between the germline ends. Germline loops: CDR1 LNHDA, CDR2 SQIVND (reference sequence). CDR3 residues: CASALGSGMNTEAFF. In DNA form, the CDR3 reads TGTGCCAGCGCACTCGGGAGCGGGATGAACACTGAAGCTTTCTTT.

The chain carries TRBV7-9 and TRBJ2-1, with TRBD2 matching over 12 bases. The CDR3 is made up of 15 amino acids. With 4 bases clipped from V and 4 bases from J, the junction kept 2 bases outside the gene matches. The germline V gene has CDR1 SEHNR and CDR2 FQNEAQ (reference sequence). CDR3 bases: TGTGCCAGCAGCTCTAGCGGGAGGGAGTACAATGAGCAGTTCTTC. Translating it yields CASSSSGREYNEQFF.

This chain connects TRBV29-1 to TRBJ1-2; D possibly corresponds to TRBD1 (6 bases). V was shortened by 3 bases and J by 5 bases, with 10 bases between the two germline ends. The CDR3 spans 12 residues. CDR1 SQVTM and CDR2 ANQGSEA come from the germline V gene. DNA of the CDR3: TGCAGCGTTGATCAACAGGGTTATGGCTACACCTTC. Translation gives CSVDQQGYGYTF.

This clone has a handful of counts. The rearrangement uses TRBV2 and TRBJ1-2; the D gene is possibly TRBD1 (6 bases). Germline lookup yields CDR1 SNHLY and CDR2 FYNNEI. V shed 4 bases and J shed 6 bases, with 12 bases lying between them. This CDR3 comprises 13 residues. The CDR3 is CASSVSGENGYTF. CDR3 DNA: TGTGCCAGCAGTGTTTCAGGGGAAAATGGCTACACCTTC.

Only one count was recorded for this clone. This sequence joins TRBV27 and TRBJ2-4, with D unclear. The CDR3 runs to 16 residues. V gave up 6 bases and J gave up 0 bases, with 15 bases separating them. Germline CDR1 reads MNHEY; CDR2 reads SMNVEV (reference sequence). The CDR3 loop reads CASSSPRFLAKNIQYF. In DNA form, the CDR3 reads TGTGCCAGCAGCTCCCCCCGGTTCCTAGCCAAAAACATTCAGTACTTC.

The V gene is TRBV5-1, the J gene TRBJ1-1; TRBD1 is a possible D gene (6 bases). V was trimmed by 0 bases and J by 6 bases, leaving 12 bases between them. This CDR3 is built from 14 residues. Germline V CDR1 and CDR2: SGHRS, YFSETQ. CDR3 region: CASSLERGHPEAFF. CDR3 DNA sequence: TGCGCCAGCAGCTTGGAACGGGGACACCCTGAAGCTTTCTTT.

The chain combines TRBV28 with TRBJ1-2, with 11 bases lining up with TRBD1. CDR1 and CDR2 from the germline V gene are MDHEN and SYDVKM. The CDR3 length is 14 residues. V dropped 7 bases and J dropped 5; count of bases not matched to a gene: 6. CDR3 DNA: TGTGCCAGCAAATCGGGACAGGGGGTGTATGGCTACACCTTC. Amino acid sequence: CASKSGQGVYGYTF.

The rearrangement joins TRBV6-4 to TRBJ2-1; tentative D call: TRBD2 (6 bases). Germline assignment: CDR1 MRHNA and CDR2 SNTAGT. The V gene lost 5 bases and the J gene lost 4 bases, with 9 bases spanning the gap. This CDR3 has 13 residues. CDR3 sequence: CASSSGPYNEQFF. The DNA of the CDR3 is TGTGCCAGCAGTAGCGGGCCTTACAATGAGCAGTTCTTC.

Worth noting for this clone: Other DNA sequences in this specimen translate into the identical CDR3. This CDR3 reads CASSPRGTGELFF. CDR3 sequence (DNA): TGTGCCAGCAGCCCCCGAGGGACCGGGGAGCTGTTTTTT. This chain links TRBV9 with TRBJ2-2, with D tentatively TRBD2 (5 bases). Germline assignment: CDR1 SGDLS and CDR2 YYNGEE. The V gene lost 4 bases and the J gene lost 5 bases, with 9 bases spanning the gap. This CDR3 has 13 amino acids.

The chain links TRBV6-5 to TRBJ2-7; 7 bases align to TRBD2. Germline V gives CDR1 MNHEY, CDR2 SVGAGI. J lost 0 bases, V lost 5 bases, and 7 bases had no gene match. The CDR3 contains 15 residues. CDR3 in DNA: TGTGCCAGCAGTCCCGTGGGGAGGGGCTCCTACGAGCAGTACTTC. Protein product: CASSPVGRGSYEQYF.

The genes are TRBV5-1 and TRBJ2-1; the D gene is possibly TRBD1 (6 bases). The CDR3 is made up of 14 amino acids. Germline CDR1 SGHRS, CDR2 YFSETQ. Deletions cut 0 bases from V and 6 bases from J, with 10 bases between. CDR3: CASSLEQGFNEQFF. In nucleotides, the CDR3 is TGCGCCAGCAGCTTGGAACAGGGATTCAATGAGCAGTTCTTC.